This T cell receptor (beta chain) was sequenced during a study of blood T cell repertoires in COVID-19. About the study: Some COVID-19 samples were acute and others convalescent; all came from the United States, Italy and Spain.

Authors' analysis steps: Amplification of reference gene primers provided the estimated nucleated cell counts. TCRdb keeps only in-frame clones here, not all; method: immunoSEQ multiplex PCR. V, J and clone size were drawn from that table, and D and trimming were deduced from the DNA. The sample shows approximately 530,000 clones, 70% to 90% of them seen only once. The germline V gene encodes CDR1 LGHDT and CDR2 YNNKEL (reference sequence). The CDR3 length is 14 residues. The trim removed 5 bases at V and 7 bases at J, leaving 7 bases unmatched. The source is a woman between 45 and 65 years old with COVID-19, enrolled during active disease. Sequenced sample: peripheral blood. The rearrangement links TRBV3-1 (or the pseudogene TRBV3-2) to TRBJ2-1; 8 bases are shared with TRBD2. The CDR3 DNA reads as TGTGCCAGCAGCGTCGGGGGGGCCCGGAATGAGCAGTTCTTC. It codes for CASSVGGARNEQFF.